These 27 T cell receptor beta chains originate from one sample sequenced in a study of radiotherapy plus CTLA-4 blockade in lung cancer. Using immunoSEQ multiplex PCR, the repertoire was profiled, and TCRdb retains in-frame clones only, with some absent. Among 30,000 to 45,000 clones listed, 72% were seen once. Sequences were derived from peripheral blood, sampled from a patient treated with radiotherapy plus ipilimumab. These receptors all stem from a human donor with non-small cell lung cancer who had stable disease on radiotherapy plus ipilimumab.

Only a few counts were recorded for this clone. The V call is TRBV7-8, the J call TRBJ2-1; the match to TRBD2 covers 7 bases. Germline V gene lookup returns CDR1 SGHVS and CDR2 FQNEAQ. V shed 3 bases, J shed 0 bases, and the junction held 8 bases outside the gene matches. CDR3 length: 17 residues. In DNA, the CDR3 is TGTGCCAGCAGCTTCTTAGCGGGTTACAGCTCCTACAATGAGCAGTTCTTC. This gives the protein CASSFLAGYSSYNEQFF. The full variable domain, its missing parts supplied by reference TRBV7-8 and TRBJ2-1, is GAGVSQSPRYKVAKRGQDVALRCDPISGHVSLFWYQQALGQGPEFLTYFQNEAQLDKSGLPSDRFFAERPEGSVSTLKIQRTQQEDSAVYLCASSFLAGYSSYNEQFFGPGTRLTVL.

The V gene is TRBV5-1, the J gene TRBJ1-1; TRBD1 matches 7 bases. The CDR3 extends over 14 amino acids. The V gene's germline CDR1 is SGHRS and CDR2 YFSETQ. Unmatched junction bases numbered 4, after V lost 0 bases and J lost 5 bases. CDR3 sequence reads: CASSLATGRTEAFF. The CDR3 DNA follows: TGCGCCAGCAGCTTGGCGACAGGGAGAACTGAAGCTTTCTTT.

This chain joins TRBV5-4 and TRBJ1-4, with no clear D. V dropped 4 bases and J dropped 7 bases, with 20 bases sitting between them. Germline V gene sequence: CDR1 SGHNT, CDR2 YYREEE (reference sequence). The CDR3 is 16 residues long. CDR3 DNA sequence: TGTGCCAGCAGCCCCGCAGAAGGTGGGAGGAGTGAAAAACTGTTTTTT. Translating gives CASSPAEGGRSEKLFF.

Only one count was recorded for this clone. This chain connects TRBV5-6 to TRBJ2-1; 10 bases align to TRBD2. Trimming at V came to 3 bases and at J to 3 bases, leaving 3 bases not matched to a gene. The CDR3 runs to 15 residues. CDR1 is SGHDT, CDR2 YYEEEE, per germline. The CDR3 coding sequence is TGTGCCAGCAGCTCCCTAGCGGGGGACTACAATGAGCAGTTCTTC. Residues: CASSSLAGDYNEQFF.

This clone was counted a single time. This chain connects TRBV7-2 to TRBJ1-1; 7 nucleotides line up with TRBD1. With V trimmed by 5 bases and J by 4 bases, 7 bases remained unmatched. This CDR3 contains 14 residues. The germline gives CDR1 SGHTA, CDR2 FQGNSA. The CDR3 region has the DNA TGTGCCAGCAGCGCCCCCCCAGGGGGCACTGAAGCTTTCTTT. It translates to CASSAPPGGTEAFF.

This chain joins TRBV27 and TRBJ2-1; 7 bases align to TRBD1. Germline V gene sequence: CDR1 MNHEY, CDR2 SMNVEV (reference sequence). V shed 5 bases and J 2 bases; nucleotides not matched to a gene: 6. This CDR3 has 15 amino acids. The DNA of the CDR3 is TGTGCCAGCAGTGCCCGGGACAGACCCTACAATGAGCAGTTCTTC. Amino acid sequence: CASSARDRPYNEQFF.

This clone was detected a few times. The V gene is TRBV30, the J gene TRBJ2-5, with D tentatively TRBD1 (6 bases). There are 15 residues in the CDR3. V was shortened by 2 bases and J by 7 bases, with 20 bases between the two germline ends. Germline CDR1 GTSNPN, CDR2 SVGIG (reference sequence). The CDR3 nucleotides are TGTGCCTGGAGTCAGAGGGGGATCGGGACATCGACCCAGTACTTC. It specifies CAWSQRGIGTSTQYF.

The V and J genes are TRBV10-2 and TRBJ2-3; 9 positions match TRBD2. V shed 0 bases and J 6 bases; nucleotides not matched to a gene: 10. Germline V gene data show CDR1 as WSHSY and CDR2 as SAAADI. The CDR3 sequence is 17 residues long. The CDR3 DNA reads as TGCGCCAGCAGTGAGTCGACTCGGCGGGGGGGCCCTGATACGCAGTATTTT. This translates into CASSESTRRGGPDTQYF.

The chain carries TRBV7-9 and TRBJ2-5; perhaps TRBD2 as D (6 bases). V dropped 4 bases and J dropped 5 bases, with 14 bases sitting between them. There are 14 residues in the CDR3. CDR1 SEHNR and CDR2 FQNEAQ come from the germline V gene (reference sequence). CDR3 sequence: CASSSGGSGETQYF. CDR3 nucleotides: TGTGCCAGCAGCTCCGGGGGTTCGGGGGAGACCCAGTACTTC.

This clone was observed a handful of times. The V and J genes are TRBV5-1 and TRBJ2-1; D is unclear. V was trimmed by 5 bases and J by 7 bases, leaving 16 bases between them. The CDR3 contains 14 residues. Germline lookup yields CDR1 SGHRS and CDR2 YFSETQ. The CDR3 region is CASRTRLEGNEQFF. The CDR3 region has the DNA TGCGCCAGCAGAACCAGGTTAGAAGGTAATGAGCAGTTCTTC.

This chain uses TRBV25-1 with TRBJ2-5; weak D call: TRBD1 (5 bases). Germline V gives CDR1 MGHDK, CDR2 SYGVNS. The V end lost 3 bases, the J end lost 0 bases, and 11 bases lay between the germline ends. This CDR3 has 15 residues. This CDR3 reads CASSEQGLYQETQYF. CDR3 nucleotides: TGTGCCAGCAGTGAGCAGGGATTGTACCAAGAGACCCAGTACTTC.

The chain uses TRBV5-4 and TRBJ2-2; the match to TRBD2 covers 11 bases. Germline V CDR1 and CDR2: SGHNT, YYREEE (reference sequence). V trimming: 0 bases; J trimming: 5 bases; junction bases outside the gene matches: 9. The CDR3 length is 18 residues. The CDR3 spells CASSLGLAGGTLTGELFF. As DNA, the CDR3 is TGTGCCAGCAGCTTGGGGTTAGCGGGGGGGACCCTGACCGGGGAGCTGTTTTTT.

The chain recombines TRBV20-1 with TRBJ2-7, with TRBD1 matching over 8 bases. Trimming removed 6 bases from V and 4 bases from J; junction bases left unmatched: 2. The germline CDR1 and CDR2 sequences are DFQATT and SNEGSKA (reference sequence). This CDR3 is 11 amino acids long. The CDR3 DNA reads as TGCAGTGCGCGACAGGGGTACGAGCAGTACTTC. Residues: CSARQGYEQYF.

The chain is built from TRBV30 and TRBJ1-1, with TRBD1 matching 11 bases. Germline V CDR1 and CDR2: GTSNPN, SVGIG (reference sequence). V dropped 5 bases and J dropped 6; count of bases not matched to a gene: 8. This CDR3 has 14 residues. The CDR3 region has the DNA TGTGCCTGGGGACAGGGGGCGAAGGTCTCTGAAGCTTTCTTT. This encodes CAWGQGAKVSEAFF.

This clone was recorded a few times. The chain recombines TRBV30 with TRBJ1-3; 10 bases line up with TRBD1. After removal of 3 bases from V and 6 bases from J, the junction contained 2 bases not matched to a gene. Germline assignment: CDR1 GTSNPN and CDR2 SVGIG (reference sequence). This CDR3 is built from 13 residues. CDR3 residues: CAWRTGGKNTIYF. DNA for the CDR3: TGTGCCTGGAGGACAGGGGGCAAAAACACCATATATTTT. The whole variable domain, remainder taken from reference TRBV30 and TRBJ1-3, is SQTIHQWPATLVQPVGSPLSLECTVEGTSNPNLYWYRQAAGRGLQLLFYSVGIGQISSEVPQNLSASRPQDRQFILSSKKLLLSDSGFYLCAWRTGGKNTIYFGEGSWLTVV.

This clone was seen a handful of times. The chain recombines TRBV18 with TRBJ1-2, with 7 positions matching TRBD1. Germline values: CDR1 KGHSH, CDR2 LQKENI. The CDR3 sequence is 15 residues long. Trimming removed 6 bases from V and 6 bases from J; junction bases left unmatched: 13. As DNA, the CDR3 is TGTGCCAGCTCCCTTGGGATATCGACAGGGCATGGCTACACCTTC. This encodes CASSLGISTGHGYTF.

The chain links TRBV2 to TRBJ2-1; D possibly corresponds to TRBD2 (5 bases). This CDR3 spans 15 amino acids. Trimming took off 6 bases at V and 0 bases at J, with 12 bases between the two ends. Germline V lookup: CDR1 SNHLY, CDR2 FYNNEI. CDR3 residues: CASSTLAGSYNEQFF. As DNA, the CDR3 is TGTGCCAGCAGCACTCTAGCCGGCTCCTACAATGAGCAGTTCTTC.

The rearrangement uses TRBV5-1 and TRBJ1-4; D is undetermined. Germline V gene data show CDR1 as SGHRS and CDR2 as YFSETQ. Trimming left V 3 bases short and J 8 bases short, with 14 bases between. CDR3 size: 14 residues. The CDR3, as DNA: TGCGCCAGCAGCTCTCAGACCCCTAGCGAAAAACTGTTTTTT. Translated, it gives CASSSQTPSEKLFF. Supplemented by reference TRBV5-1 and TRBJ1-4, the full variable domain reads KAGVTQTPRYLIKTRGQQVTLSCSPISGHRSVSWYQQTPGQGLQFLFEYFSETQRNKGNFPGRFSGRQFSNSRSEMNVSTLELGDSALYLCASSSQTPSEKLFFGSGTQLSVL.

The chain employs TRBV5-4 and TRBJ2-7, with 9 bases matching TRBD1. The V segment lost 3 bases and the J segment 2 bases; nucleotides outside the gene matches: 6. This CDR3 contains 15 residues. Germline CDR1 is SGHNT and CDR2 is YYREEE (reference sequence). The DNA for the CDR3 is TGTGCCAGCAGCTCTCCGGGACAGGGAACCTACGAGCAGTACTTC. Residues: CASSSPGQGTYEQYF.

The chain is built from TRBV2 and TRBJ1-5; unclear D gene. The CDR3 has 15 amino acids. Trimming left V 7 bases short and J 6 bases short, with 19 bases between. Germline CDR1 is SNHLY and CDR2 is FYNNEI. The CDR3 DNA reads as TGTGCCAGCAAACTTGACGGGGAGCTTGGTCAGCCCCAGCATTTT. Amino acids: CASKLDGELGQPQHF.

The table lists this clone with a few counts. This chain joins TRBV11-3 and TRBJ1-1, with 10 bases aligning to TRBD1. With V trimmed by 3 bases and J by 0 bases, 1 base remained unmatched. CDR3 length equals 15 residues. Per the germline V gene, CDR1 is SGHNT and CDR2 is YENEEA. The CDR3 region has the DNA TGTGCCAGCAGCTTTGGGACAGGGGTGAACACTGAAGCTTTCTTT. It specifies CASSFGTGVNTEAFF. Looking up the rest from reference TRBV11-3 and TRBJ1-1 gives the full variable domain: EAGVVQSPRYKIIEKKQPVAFWCNPISGHNTLYWYLQNLGQGPELLIRYENEEAVDDSQLPKDRFSAERLKGVDSTLKIQPAELGDSAVYLCASSFGTGVNTEAFFGQGTRLTVV.

This chain links TRBV7-9 with TRBJ1-4; D is possibly TRBD1 (5 bases). The germline gives CDR1 SEHNR, CDR2 FQNEAQ (reference sequence). The length of the CDR3 is 14 residues. The ends were cut back, 1 base at V and 5 bases at J, with 8 bases in the middle. DNA of the CDR3: TGTGCCAGCAGCTTAGGGGGGGGGAATGAAAAACTGTTTTTT. It encodes CASSLGGGNEKLFF.

The J gene is TRBJ2-1, the V gene TRBV5-4; D is perhaps TRBD2 (5 bases). The ends were cut back, 5 bases at V and 7 bases at J, with 19 bases in the middle. CDR3 length equals 15 residues. Germline-derived CDR1 and CDR2 are SGHNT and YYREEE (reference sequence). DNA of the CDR3: TGTGCCAGCAGTAACCCCGGGAAGAAAGGGAATGAGCAGTTCTTC. Protein sequence: CASSNPGKKGNEQFF.

The chain employs TRBV7-9 and TRBJ2-7, with D possibly TRBD2 on 6 matching bases. CDR3 length: 13 residues. Trimming shortened V by 5 bases and J by 7 bases, and 15 bases separated the two germline ends. The V gene's germline CDR1 is SEHNR and CDR2 FQNEAQ (reference sequence). The CDR3 DNA sequence: TGTGCCAGCAGCCGAGAGCCAGGGACTGAGCAGTACTTC. Its protein is CASSREPGTEQYF.

This rearrangement joins TRBV6-4 to TRBJ2-4, with 7 nucleotides matching TRBD1. Trimming removed 1 base from V and 6 bases from J; junction bases left unmatched: 6. The CDR3 spans 15 residues. Per germline, CDR1 MRHNA and CDR2 SNTAGT. CDR3: CASSDWRQGPNIQYF. The CDR3 coding sequence is TGTGCCAGCAGTGACTGGAGACAGGGCCCAAACATTCAGTACTTC.

This sequence joins TRBV7-2 and TRBJ1-2; no clear D. The ends were cut back, 2 bases at V and 3 bases at J, with 19 bases in the middle. The CDR3 covers 17 residues. The germline V gene encodes CDR1 SGHTA and CDR2 FQGNSA. CDR3 sequence reads: CASSLRAGGVLDYGYTF. The CDR3 DNA follows: TGTGCCAGCAGCTTAAGGGCGGGTGGGGTTCTTGACTATGGCTACACCTTC.

This clone was observed a single time. The genes are TRBV7-2 and TRBJ2-1; 9 positions agree with TRBD2. Germline assignment: CDR1 SGHTA and CDR2 FQGNSA. CDR3 length: 16 amino acids. The trim removed 4 bases at V and 6 bases at J, leaving 10 bases unmatched. The DNA of the CDR3 is TGTGCCAGCAGCTCACTAGCGGGCCGGGCAGCCAATGAGCAGTTCTTC. This sequence encodes CASSSLAGRAANEQFF. The variable domain in full, with the rest retrieved from reference TRBV7-2 and TRBJ2-1, is GAGVSQSPSNKVTEKGKDVELRCDPISGHTALYWYRQSLGQGLEFLIYFQGNSAPDKSGLPSDRFSAERTGGSVSTLTIQRTQQEDSAVYLCASSSLAGRAANEQFFGPGTRLTVL.